This TCR beta chain was sequenced during a study of T cell changes during pregnancy in multiple sclerosis. The data were produced by immunoSEQ multiplex PCR, yet TCRdb's version contains in-frame clones alone and is incomplete. The sample has 66,000 or so clones, about 91% seen once; the top ten hold roughly 5%. This CDR3 spans 16 amino acids. Germline V gene data show CDR1 as SGDLS and CDR2 as YYNGEE. V shed 1 base and J 5 bases; nucleotides not matched to a gene: 8. The chain recombines TRBV9 with TRBJ1-4, with 7 bases lining up with TRBD1. The sequencing used CD8+ T cells from peripheral blood mononuclear cells, collected before pregnancy. This clonotype was sampled from a female donor with multiple sclerosis, enrolled in a pregnancy study. The CDR3 loop reads CASSVNPDRVNEKLFF. The CDR3 nucleotides read TGTGCCAGCAGCGTAAATCCCGACAGGGTGAATGAAAAACTGTTTTTT.